This entry lists 25 T cell receptor beta chains sequenced from one sample in a study of control samples from healthy donors and cancer patients. Assay: immunoSEQ multiplex PCR; the TCRdb copy retains only in-frame clones and omits some. The table has 130,000 or so clones, around 92% seen once. Material for sequencing was blood. The receptors originated from a woman in her 50s in good health.

This chain links TRBV6-5 with TRBJ1-5; a weak D match, TRBD1 (5 bases). CDR1 and CDR2 (germline): MNHEY, SVGAGI. The V and J ends lost 0 bases and 3 bases respectively, with 9 bases between them. This CDR3 has 15 amino acids. CDR3 sequence: CASSYSGGNNQPQHF. The CDR3 DNA reads as TGTGCCAGCAGTTACTCGGGGGGGAACAATCAGCCCCAGCATTTT.

This chain connects TRBV18 to TRBJ2-1, with D perhaps TRBD1 (5 bases). The germline V and J ends were trimmed by 4 bases and 3 bases, with 19 bases remaining between them. The CDR3 sequence is 17 residues long. CDR1 is KGHSH and CDR2 is LQKENI in the germline V gene. The CDR3 region is CASSLRQKGMGYNEQFF. CDR3 sequence (DNA): TGTGCCAGCTCACTGCGACAGAAGGGGATGGGCTACAATGAGCAGTTCTTC.

The chain employs TRBV19 and TRBJ1-1; unclear D gene. This CDR3 is 13 amino acids long. V lost 6 bases to trimming and J lost 4 bases, with 12 bases between them. Germline V gives CDR1 LNHDA, CDR2 SQIVND (reference sequence). The CDR3 sequence is CASSSRRGTEAFF. Written as DNA, the CDR3 is TGTGCCAGTAGCTCCCGGCGGGGCACTGAAGCTTTCTTT.

The chain recombines TRBV4-1 with TRBJ2-1; no reliable D call. From germline, CDR1 is MGHRA and CDR2 YSYEKL. Trimming took 7 bases from V and 0 from J, leaving 13 bases between them. The CDR3 is 15 residues long. CDR3 nucleotides: TGCGCCAGCAAGCCCGAAGAAAGCTCCTACAATGAGCAGTTCTTC. This encodes CASKPEESSYNEQFF.

J is TRBJ1-1 and V is TRBV6-5; D remains unclear. CDR3 length equals 14 residues. Germline loops: CDR1 MNHEY, CDR2 SVGAGI. With 3 bases removed from V and 6 bases from J, the gap between germline ends came to 14 bases. The CDR3: CASSYLGVNAEAFF. The CDR3, as DNA: TGTGCCAGCAGTTATCTCGGGGTTAACGCTGAAGCTTTCTTT.

CDR3 DNA sequence: TGTGCCAGCCGGTCCCAGGGTACCAGCTCACCCCTCCACTTT. The encoded protein is CASRSQGTSSPLHF. The chain carries TRBV11-2 and TRBJ1-6, with D perhaps TRBD1 (5 bases). V lost 8 bases and J 10 bases, leaving 18 bases between the germline ends. Germline CDR1 is SGHAT and CDR2 is FQNNGV. The CDR3 sequence is 14 residues long.

This clone was recorded only once. The V call is TRBV19, the J call TRBJ1-2; D perhaps matches TRBD1 (5 bases). V was trimmed by 3 bases and J by 2 bases, leaving 13 bases between them. This CDR3 region has 15 residues. Germline-derived CDR1 and CDR2 are LNHDA and SQIVND (reference sequence). Here the CDR3 reads CASSILAGRNYGYTF. CDR3 sequence (DNA): TGTGCCAGTAGTATCCTGGCAGGGAGGAACTATGGCTACACCTTC. The complete variable domain, with remaining parts taken from reference TRBV19 and TRBJ1-2, reads DGGITQSPKYLFRKEGQNVTLSCEQNLNHDAMYWYRQDPGQGLRLIYYSQIVNDFQKGDIAEGYSVSREKKESFPLTVTSAQKNPTAFYLCASSILAGRNYGYTFGSGTRLTVV.

The chain links TRBV6-5 to TRBJ1-3; tentative D call: TRBD1 (5 bases). The CDR3 spans 15 residues. The germline V gene has CDR1 MNHEY and CDR2 SVGAGI. V gave up 4 bases and J gave up 0 bases, with 10 bases separating them. The CDR3 coding sequence is TGTGCCAGCAGTTTAGACAGCTACTCTGGAAACACCATATATTTT. This gives the protein CASSLDSYSGNTIYF.

The chain links TRBV14 to TRBJ1-3; unclear D gene. This CDR3 region has 17 residues. Germline-derived CDR1 and CDR2 are SGHDN and FVKESK. Between the trimmed V and J ends, which lost 2 bases and 0 bases, there was a span of 14 bases. CDR3 sequence reads: CASSQLRSSPSGNTIYF. The CDR3 DNA sequence: TGTGCCAGCAGCCAACTCCGCAGCTCTCCCTCTGGAAACACCATATATTTT.

V and J are TRBV7-6 and TRBJ2-7, with D perhaps TRBD1 (5 bases). The CDR3 is made up of 16 amino acids. Per the germline V gene, CDR1 is SGHVS and CDR2 is FNYEAQ. Trimming removed 5 bases from V and 0 bases from J, with 17 bases in between. The CDR3, as DNA: TGTGCCAGCAGCCCCGGTAGACAGTTAAACTCCTACGAGCAGTACTTC. Translated, it gives CASSPGRQLNSYEQYF.

V usage is TRBV2 and J usage is TRBJ1-2; 9 bases are a match to TRBD1. Germline lookup yields CDR1 SNHLY and CDR2 FYNNEI. The CDR3 is 13 amino acids. V shed 6 bases, J shed 7 bases, and the junction held 6 bases outside the gene matches. The CDR3 DNA reads as TGTGCCAGCAGGGGGACAGGGAGAGGTGGCTACACCTTC. Residues: CASRGTGRGGYTF. The full variable domain, rest sourced from reference TRBV2 and TRBJ1-2, is EPEVTQTPSHQVTQMGQEVILRCVPISNHLYFYWYRQILGQKVEFLVSFYNNEISEKSEIFDDQFSVERPDGSNFTLKIRSTKLEDSAMYFCASRGTGRGGYTFGSGTRLTVV.

The chain carries TRBV28 and TRBJ2-7, with 7 positions matching TRBD1. The CDR3 totals 15 residues. Trimming removed 5 bases from V and 0 bases from J; junction bases left unmatched: 7. Germline V lookup: CDR1 MDHEN, CDR2 SYDVKM. Here the CDR3 DNA reads TGTGCCAGCAGTCTGTACGACAGGGACTCCTACGAGCAGTACTTC. The encoded protein is CASSLYDRDSYEQYF.

Comment on this clone: This same CDR3 is encoded by further DNA sequences in the sample. The rearrangement uses TRBV19 and TRBJ2-3, with D maybe TRBD2 (6 bases). CDR3 length: 14 amino acids. V was shortened by 3 bases and J by 0 bases, with 7 bases between the two germline ends. Per germline, CDR1 LNHDA and CDR2 SQIVND (reference sequence). This CDR3 reads CASSISGSTDTQYF. CDR3 nucleotides: TGTGCCAGTAGTATCAGCGGGAGCACAGATACGCAGTATTTT.

This clone was observed once. The chain is built from TRBV27 and TRBJ1-1, with a weak D call TRBD1 (5 bases). Germline CDR1 MNHEY, CDR2 SMNVEV (reference sequence). Trimming left V 5 bases short and J 6 bases short, with 22 bases between. This CDR3 has 16 amino acids. The CDR3 reads CASSPSPARAQSEAFF. The CDR3 DNA is TGTGCCAGCAGTCCCTCTCCTGCCAGGGCCCAATCTGAAGCTTTCTTT.

This chain uses TRBV2 with TRBJ2-7; unclear D gene. The V gene's germline CDR1 is SNHLY and CDR2 FYNNEI. The CDR3 is 13 amino acids. Trimming removed 8 bases from V and 0 bases from J, with 11 bases in between. The CDR3 here is CASGILNSYEQYF. DNA for the CDR3: TGTGCCAGCGGGATTTTAAACTCCTACGAGCAGTACTTC.

The rearrangement joins TRBV30 to TRBJ2-2; TRBD1 matches 8 bases. CDR3 length: 16 residues. Germline V gene data show CDR1 as GTSNPN and CDR2 as SVGIG (reference sequence). Trimming removed 3 bases from V and 2 bases from J; junction bases left unmatched: 8. The CDR3 DNA reads as TGTGCCTGGAGACCCGGACAGGGTGGTAACACCGGGGAGCTGTTTTTT. This translates into CAWRPGQGGNTGELFF. Complete variable domain (other parts from reference TRBV30 and TRBJ2-2): SQTIHQWPATLVQPVGSPLSLECTVEGTSNPNLYWYRQAAGRGLQLLFYSVGIGQISSEVPQNLSASRPQDRQFILSSKKLLLSDSGFYLCAWRPGQGGNTGELFFGEGSRLTVL.

The V call is TRBV25-1, the J call TRBJ1-2, with D tentatively TRBD1 (6 bases). The germline CDR1 and CDR2 sequences are MGHDK and SYGVNS. Between the trimmed V and J ends, which lost 3 bases and 5 bases, there was a span of 13 bases. The CDR3 spans 14 residues. CDR3 bases: TGTGCCAGCAGTGAGAAAGGGACACCTTATGGCTACACCTTC. Amino acids: CASSEKGTPYGYTF.

The chain employs TRBV10-1 and TRBJ2-7, with TRBD1 matching 9 bases. This CDR3 has 15 amino acids. J gave up 2 bases and V 1 base, and 3 bases lay outside the gene matches. CDR1 and CDR2 (germline): WNHNN, SYGVQD (reference sequence). For the CDR3, the DNA is TGCGCCAGCAGTGAGTTCGGGACAGGGACCTACGAGCAGTACTTC. Its protein product is CASSEFGTGTYEQYF.

The chain employs TRBV24-1 and TRBJ2-2; 9 bases are a match to TRBD1. Germline loops: CDR1 KGHDR, CDR2 SFDVKD. This CDR3 is 14 amino acids long. With 8 bases clipped from V and 6 bases from J, the junction kept 6 bases outside the gene matches. The CDR3 sequence: CATNPGQGPGELFF. The DNA for the CDR3 is TGTGCCACCAACCCGGGACAGGGTCCCGGGGAGCTGTTTTTT.

The chain employs TRBV12-3 or TRBV12-4 and TRBJ1-2, with D unclear. This CDR3 has 13 amino acids. V was shortened by 2 bases and J by 2 bases, with 6 bases between the two germline ends. CDR3 loop: CASSLSSNYGYTF. The DNA of the CDR3 is TGTGCCAGCAGTTTAAGCTCCAACTATGGCTACACCTTC.

The chain uses TRBV5-1 and TRBJ1-1; D is ambiguous. Germline lookup yields CDR1 SGHRS and CDR2 YFSETQ. The CDR3 extends over 12 amino acids. Trimming left V 0 bases short and J 8 bases short, with 8 bases between. Here the CDR3 DNA reads TGCGCCAGCAGCTTGGAAGGGTTGGAAGCTTTCTTT. This gives the protein CASSLEGLEAFF.

The J gene is TRBJ2-7, the V gene TRBV28, with D perhaps TRBD2 (7 bases). With the DNA end fitting TRBJ2-1 better, the J assignment may be wrong. The CDR3 runs 14 residues. Germline values: CDR1 MDHEN, CDR2 SYDVKM. The CDR3 sequence: CASSLGGLRNEQFF. DNA of the CDR3: TGTGCCAGCAGTTTGGGGGGGCTTAGGAATGAGCAGTTCTTC.

This CDR3 reads CASSGVATF. The CDR3 nucleotides read TGTGCCAGCAGTGGGGTTGCCACCTTC. This chain joins TRBV2 and TRBJ1-2; D ambiguous. V dropped 4 bases and J dropped 13 bases, with 7 bases sitting between them. Germline CDR1 SNHLY, CDR2 FYNNEI. CDR3 length: 9 amino acids.

The chain is built from TRBV28 and TRBJ1-1; D remains unclear. V lost 6 bases and J lost 1, with 12 bases in between. The germline V gene encodes CDR1 MDHEN and CDR2 SYDVKM. CDR3 length equals 14 residues. The CDR3 DNA follows: TGTGCCAGCAGATCAAAATCTCCGAACACTGAAGCTTTCTTT. As protein: CASRSKSPNTEAFF.

The chain employs TRBV18 and TRBJ1-5; D gene uncertain. The CDR3 runs 12 residues. The V gene lost 3 bases and the J gene lost 3 bases, with 3 bases spanning the gap. CDR1 KGHSH and CDR2 LQKENI come from the germline V gene. The CDR3 DNA sequence: TGTGCCAGCTCACCCCCCAATCAGCCCCAGCATTTT. Its protein is CASSPPNQPQHF.